This T cell receptor (beta chain) comes out of a study of blood T cell repertoires in COVID-19. Trimming pared 6 bases from V and 3 bases from J, leaving 12 bases between. CDR3 length equals 13 residues. Using immunoSEQ multiplex PCR, the repertoire was profiled, and TCRdb retains in-frame clones only, with some absent. The sample has more than 200,000 clones; roughly 86% are singletons. The specimen was PBMCs or T cells enriched from blood (not recorded which). The chain links TRBV12-3 or TRBV12-4 to TRBJ2-7; weak D call: TRBD2 (7 bases). This clonotype originated in a woman between 50 and 59 years old who had recovered from COVID-19. The CDR3 loop is CASSRGGVYEQYF. The CDR3 DNA follows: TGTGCCAGCAGCCGAGGGGGGGTCTACGAGCAGTACTTC.